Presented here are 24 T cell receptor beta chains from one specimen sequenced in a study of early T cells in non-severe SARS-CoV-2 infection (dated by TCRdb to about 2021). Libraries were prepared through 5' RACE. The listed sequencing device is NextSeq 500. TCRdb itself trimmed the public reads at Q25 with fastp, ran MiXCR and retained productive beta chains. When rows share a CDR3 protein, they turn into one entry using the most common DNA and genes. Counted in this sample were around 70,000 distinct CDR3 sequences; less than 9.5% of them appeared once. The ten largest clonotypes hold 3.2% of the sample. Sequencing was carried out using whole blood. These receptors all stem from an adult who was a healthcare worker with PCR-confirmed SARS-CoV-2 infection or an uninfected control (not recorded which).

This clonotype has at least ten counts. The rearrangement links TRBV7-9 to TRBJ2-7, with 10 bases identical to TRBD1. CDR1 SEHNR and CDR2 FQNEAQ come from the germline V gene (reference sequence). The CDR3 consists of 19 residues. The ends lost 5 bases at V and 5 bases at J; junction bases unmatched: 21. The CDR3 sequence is CASSIYSSPPGQGQNEQYF. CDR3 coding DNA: TGTGCCAGCAGCATATACTCCTCACCACCGGGACAGGGGCAAAACGAGCAGTACTTC.

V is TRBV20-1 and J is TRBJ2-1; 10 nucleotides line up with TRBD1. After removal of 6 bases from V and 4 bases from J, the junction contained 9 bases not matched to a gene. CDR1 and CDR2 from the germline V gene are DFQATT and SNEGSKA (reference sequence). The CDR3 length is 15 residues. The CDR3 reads CSAVPGQGLYNEQFF. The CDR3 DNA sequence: TGCAGTGCCGTACCGGGACAGGGGCTTTACAATGAGCAGTTCTTC.

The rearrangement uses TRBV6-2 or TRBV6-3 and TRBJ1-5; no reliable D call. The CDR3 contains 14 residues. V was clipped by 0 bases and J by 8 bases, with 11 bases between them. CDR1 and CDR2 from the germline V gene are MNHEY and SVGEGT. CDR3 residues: CASSYSRQTEPQHF. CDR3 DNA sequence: TGTGCCAGCAGTTACTCGAGGCAGACGGAGCCCCAGCATTTT.

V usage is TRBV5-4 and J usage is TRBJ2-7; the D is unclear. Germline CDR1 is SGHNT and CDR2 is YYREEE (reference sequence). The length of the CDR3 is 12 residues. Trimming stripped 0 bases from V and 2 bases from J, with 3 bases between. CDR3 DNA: TGTGCCAGCAGCTTGGAAACCTACGAGCAGTACTTC. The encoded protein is CASSLETYEQYF.

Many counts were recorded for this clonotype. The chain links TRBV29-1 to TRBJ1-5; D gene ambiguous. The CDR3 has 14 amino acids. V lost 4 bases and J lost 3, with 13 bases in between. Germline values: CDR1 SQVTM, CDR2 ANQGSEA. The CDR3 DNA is TGCAGCGTTGTAAGTGGAGGAAACAATCAGCCCCAGCATTTT. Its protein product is CSVVSGGNNQPQHF.

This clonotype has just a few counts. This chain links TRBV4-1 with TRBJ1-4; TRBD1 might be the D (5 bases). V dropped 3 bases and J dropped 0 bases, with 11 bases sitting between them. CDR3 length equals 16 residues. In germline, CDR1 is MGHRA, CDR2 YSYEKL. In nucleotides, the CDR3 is TGCGCCAGCAGCCAGCCGACAGATGCAACTAATGAAAAACTGTTTTTT. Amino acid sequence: CASSQPTDATNEKLFF.

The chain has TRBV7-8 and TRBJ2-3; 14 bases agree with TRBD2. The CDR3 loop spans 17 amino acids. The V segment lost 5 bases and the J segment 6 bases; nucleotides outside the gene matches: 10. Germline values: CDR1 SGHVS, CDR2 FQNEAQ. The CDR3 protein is CASSKSSGTSGSDTQYF. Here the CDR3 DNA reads TGTGCCAGCAGCAAATCCTCCGGGACTAGCGGGAGTGATACGCAGTATTTT. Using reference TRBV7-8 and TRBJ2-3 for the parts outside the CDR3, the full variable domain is GAGVSQSPRYKVAKRGQDVALRCDPISGHVSLFWYQQALGQGPEFLTYFQNEAQLDKSGLPSDRFFAERPEGSVSTLKIQRTQQEDSAVYLCASSKSSGTSGSDTQYFGPGTRLTVL.

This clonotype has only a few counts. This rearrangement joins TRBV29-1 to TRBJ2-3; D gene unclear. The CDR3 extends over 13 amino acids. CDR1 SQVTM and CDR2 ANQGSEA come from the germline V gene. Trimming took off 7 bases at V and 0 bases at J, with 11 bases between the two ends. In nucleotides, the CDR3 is TGCAGCGCCGTCGTGTCCAGCACAGATACGCAGTATTTT. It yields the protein CSAVVSSTDTQYF.

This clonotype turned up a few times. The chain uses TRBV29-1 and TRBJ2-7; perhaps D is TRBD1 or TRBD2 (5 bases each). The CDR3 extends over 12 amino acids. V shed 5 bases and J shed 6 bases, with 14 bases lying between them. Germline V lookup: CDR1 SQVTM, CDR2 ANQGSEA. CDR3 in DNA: TGCAGCGTTTTGGGGGTTTGGGGCGAGCAGTACTTC. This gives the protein CSVLGVWGEQYF.

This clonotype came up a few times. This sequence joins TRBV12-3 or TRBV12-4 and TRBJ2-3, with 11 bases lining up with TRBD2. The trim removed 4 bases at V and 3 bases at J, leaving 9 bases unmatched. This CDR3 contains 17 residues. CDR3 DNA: TGTGCCAGCAGTTGGACTAGCGGGCGCTCAAAGACAGATACGCAGTATTTT. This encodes CASSWTSGRSKTDTQYF.

The CDR3 nucleotides are TGTGCCAGCAGTCCTGGGCCTGCACCCCTCCACTTT. This gives the protein CASSPGPAPLHF. J is TRBJ1-6 and V is TRBV6-5; D is undetermined. The V and J ends lost 5 bases and 11 bases respectively, with 10 bases between them. This CDR3 has 12 residues. CDR1 and CDR2 (germline): MNHEY, SVGAGI.

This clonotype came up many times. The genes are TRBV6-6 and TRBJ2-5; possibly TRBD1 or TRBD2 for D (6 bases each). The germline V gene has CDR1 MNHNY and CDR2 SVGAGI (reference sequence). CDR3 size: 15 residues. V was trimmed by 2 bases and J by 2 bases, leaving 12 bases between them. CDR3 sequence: CASSYMGGGQETQYF. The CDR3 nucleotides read TGTGCCAGCAGTTACATGGGGGGCGGGCAAGAGACCCAGTACTTC.

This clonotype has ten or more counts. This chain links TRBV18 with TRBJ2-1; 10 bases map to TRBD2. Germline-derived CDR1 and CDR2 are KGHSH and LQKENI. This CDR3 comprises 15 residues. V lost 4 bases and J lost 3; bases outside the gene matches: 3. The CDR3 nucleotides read TGTGCCAGCTCACGCCTAGCGGGAGACTACAATGAGCAGTTCTTC. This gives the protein CASSRLAGDYNEQFF.

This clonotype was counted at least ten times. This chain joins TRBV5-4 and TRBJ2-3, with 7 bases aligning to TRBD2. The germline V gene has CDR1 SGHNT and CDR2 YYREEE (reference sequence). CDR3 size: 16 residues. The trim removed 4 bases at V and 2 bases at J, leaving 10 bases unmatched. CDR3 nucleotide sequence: TGTGCCAGCAGCGCGGGAGAGAAGATCACCACAGATACGCAGTATTTT. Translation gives CASSAGEKITTDTQYF. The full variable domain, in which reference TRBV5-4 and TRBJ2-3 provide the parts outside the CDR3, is ETGVTQSPTHLIKTRGQQVTLRCSSQSGHNTVSWYQQALGQGPQFIFQYYREEENGRGNFPPRFSGLQFPNYSSELNVNALELDDSALYLCASSAGEKITTDTQYFGPGTRLTVL.

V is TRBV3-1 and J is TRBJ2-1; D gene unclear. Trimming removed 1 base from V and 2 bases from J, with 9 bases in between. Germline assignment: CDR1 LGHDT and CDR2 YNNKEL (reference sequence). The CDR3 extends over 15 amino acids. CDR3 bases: TGTGCCAGCAGCCAAGCAGATGAGCCCTACAATGAGCAGTTCTTC. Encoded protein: CASSQADEPYNEQFF.

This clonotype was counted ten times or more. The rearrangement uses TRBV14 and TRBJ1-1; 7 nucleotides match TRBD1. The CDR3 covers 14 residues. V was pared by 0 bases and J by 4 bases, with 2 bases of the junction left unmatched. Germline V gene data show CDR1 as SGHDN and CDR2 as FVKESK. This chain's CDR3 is CASSQDTGVTEAFF. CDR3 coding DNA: TGTGCCAGCAGCCAAGATACAGGGGTCACTGAAGCTTTCTTT.

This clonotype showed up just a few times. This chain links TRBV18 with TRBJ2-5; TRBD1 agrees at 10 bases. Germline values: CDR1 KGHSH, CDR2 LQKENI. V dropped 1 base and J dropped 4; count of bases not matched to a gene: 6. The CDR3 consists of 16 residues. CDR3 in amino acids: CASSPLGQGVVETQYF. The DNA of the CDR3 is TGTGCCAGCTCACCACTCGGACAGGGGGTTGTAGAGACCCAGTACTTC.

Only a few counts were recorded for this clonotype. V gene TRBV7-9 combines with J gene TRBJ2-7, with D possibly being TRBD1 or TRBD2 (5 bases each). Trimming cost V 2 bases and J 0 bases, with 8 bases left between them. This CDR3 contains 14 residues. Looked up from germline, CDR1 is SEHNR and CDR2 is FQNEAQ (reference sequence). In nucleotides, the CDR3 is TGTGCCAGCAGCTTATTAGGGACCTCCTACGAGCAGTACTTC. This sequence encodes CASSLLGTSYEQYF.

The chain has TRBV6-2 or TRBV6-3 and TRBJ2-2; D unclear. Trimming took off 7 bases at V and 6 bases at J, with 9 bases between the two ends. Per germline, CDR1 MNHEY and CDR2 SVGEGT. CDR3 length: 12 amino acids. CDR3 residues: CASTTLSGELFF. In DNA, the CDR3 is TGTGCCAGCACCACGTTATCCGGGGAGCTGTTTTTT.

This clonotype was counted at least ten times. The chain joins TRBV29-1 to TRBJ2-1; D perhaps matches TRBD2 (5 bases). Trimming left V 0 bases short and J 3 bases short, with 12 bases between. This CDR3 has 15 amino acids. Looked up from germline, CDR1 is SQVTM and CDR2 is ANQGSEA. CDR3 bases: TGCAGCGTTGAAGAGGGAGCGGCATACTACAATGAGCAGTTCTTC. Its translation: CSVEEGAAYYNEQFF.

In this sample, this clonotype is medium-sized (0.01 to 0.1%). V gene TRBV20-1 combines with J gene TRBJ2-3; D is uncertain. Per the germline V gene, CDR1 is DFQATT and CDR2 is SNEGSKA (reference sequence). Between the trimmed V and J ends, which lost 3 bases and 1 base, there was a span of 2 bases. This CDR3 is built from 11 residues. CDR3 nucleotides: TGCAGTGCTAGGGGCACAGATACGCAGTATTTT. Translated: CSARGTDTQYF.

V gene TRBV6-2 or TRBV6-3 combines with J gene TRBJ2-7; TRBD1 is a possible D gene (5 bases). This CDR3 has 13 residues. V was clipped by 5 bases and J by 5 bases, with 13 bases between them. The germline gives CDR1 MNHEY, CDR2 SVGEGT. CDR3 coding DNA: TGTGCCAGCAGTCCGTCAGGGCACCACGAGCAGTACTTC. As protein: CASSPSGHHEQYF.

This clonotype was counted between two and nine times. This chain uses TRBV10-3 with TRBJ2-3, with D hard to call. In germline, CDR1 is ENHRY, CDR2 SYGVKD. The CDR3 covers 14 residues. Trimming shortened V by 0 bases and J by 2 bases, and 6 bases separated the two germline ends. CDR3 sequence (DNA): TGTGCCATCAGTGAGTCCGCCCTCACAGATACGCAGTATTTT. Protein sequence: CAISESALTDTQYF.

This chain's CDR3 is CASSLTGRAADTQYF. CDR3 bases: TGTGCCAGCAGCTTAACCGGGAGGGCCGCAGATACGCAGTATTTT. The J gene is TRBJ2-3, the V gene TRBV7-3, with 8 positions matching TRBD2. The ends lost 0 bases at V and 4 bases at J; junction bases unmatched: 3. The germline V gene has CDR1 SGHTA and CDR2 FQGTGA. The CDR3 runs to 15 residues.